These 20 T cell receptor beta chains came from one sample sequenced in a study of blood T cell repertoires in COVID-19 (dated by TCRdb to 2018 to 2021). The receptor library was made with the immunoSEQ multiplex PCR assay. In its TCRdb copy, this immuneACCESS table keeps in-frame sequences only and misses some clones. Where compared with another copy, unresolved V genes explain less than half of these, and the others have no known cause. The sample records a few hundred thousand clones, roughly 84% of which are singletons. The top ten clones comprise 3.5% to 4% of the sample. The material sequenced was peripheral blood. These receptors were obtained from a woman older than 75 with acute or convalescent COVID-19.

The chain couples TRBV5-4 to TRBJ1-1; D is possibly TRBD1 (5 bases). V dropped 0 bases and J dropped 1 base, with 13 bases sitting between them. The germline V gene encodes CDR1 SGHNT and CDR2 YYREEE (reference sequence). There are 16 residues in the CDR3. CDR3: CASSLEGLLKNTEAFF. CDR3 DNA sequence: TGTGCCAGCAGCTTGGAGGGACTCCTGAAGAACACTGAAGCTTTCTTT.

This chain's CDR3 is CASSPQGAQHF. The CDR3 DNA is TGTGCCAGCAGTCCCCAGGGGGCCCAGCATTTT. The V and J genes are TRBV28 and TRBJ1-5, with 7 positions matching TRBD1. Trimming cost V 5 bases and J 11 bases; bases outside gene matches: 3. The CDR3 spans 11 residues. Germline V CDR1 and CDR2: MDHEN, SYDVKM.

The chain recombines TRBV3-1 (or the pseudogene TRBV3-2) with TRBJ1-4; D is ambiguous. The CDR3 is 17 amino acids. Germline V gene data show CDR1 as LGHDT and CDR2 as YNNKEL (reference sequence). The V gene lost 2 bases and the J gene lost 10 bases, with 23 bases spanning the gap. CDR3 protein: CASSQRSAGMVGGKLFF. In DNA form, the CDR3 reads TGTGCCAGCAGCCAAAGGTCGGCGGGAATGGTTGGAGGAAAACTGTTTTTT.

The rearrangement links TRBV27 to TRBJ1-5; D is possibly TRBD1 (6 bases). This CDR3 contains 16 residues. From germline, CDR1 is MNHEY and CDR2 SMNVEV (reference sequence). V was pared by 2 bases and J by 5 bases, with 16 bases between. Written as DNA, the CDR3 is TGTGCCAGCAGTTTACAGGACAGATTAGCCGATCAGCCCCAGCATTTT. Amino acids: CASSLQDRLADQPQHF.

The chain employs TRBV9 and TRBJ1-5; perhaps TRBD1 as D (6 bases). With 3 bases removed from V and 0 bases from J, the gap between germline ends came to 10 bases. The CDR3 has 15 amino acids. Germline CDR1 SGDLS, CDR2 YYNGEE. The CDR3 sequence: CASSATGNSNQPQHF. The CDR3 region has the DNA TGTGCCAGCAGCGCGACAGGTAATAGCAATCAGCCCCAGCATTTT. Full variable domain (missing parts from reference TRBV9 and TRBJ1-5): DSGVTQTPKHLITATGQRVTLRCSPRSGDLSVYWYQQSLDQGLQFLIQYYNGEERAKGNILERFSAQQFPDLHSELNLSSLELGDSALYFCASSATGNSNQPQHFGDGTRLSIL.

This CDR3 reads CASRTARAEAFF. CDR3 sequence (DNA): TGTGCCAGCAGAACCGCCAGGGCTGAAGCTTTCTTT. The gene calls are TRBV6-5 and TRBJ1-1, with a weak D call TRBD1 (5 bases). V was shortened by 6 bases and J by 6 bases, with 11 bases between the two germline ends. This CDR3 has 12 residues. CDR1 and CDR2 from the germline V gene are MNHEY and SVGAGI.

V usage is TRBV5-4 and J usage is TRBJ1-3; tentatively, D is TRBD1 (5 bases). The V gene lost 4 bases and the J gene lost 0 bases, with 11 bases spanning the gap. Germline lookup yields CDR1 SGHNT and CDR2 YYREEE (reference sequence). The CDR3 is 15 residues long. CDR3 DNA sequence: TGTGCCAGCAGCCTGGACACCAGCTCTGGAAACACCATATATTTT. This translates into CASSLDTSSGNTIYF.

The chain recombines TRBV2 with TRBJ1-2; tentative D call: TRBD1 (6 bases). The CDR3 is 12 residues long. With 10 bases removed from V and 8 bases from J, the gap between germline ends came to 17 bases. Per germline, CDR1 SNHLY and CDR2 FYNNEI. For the CDR3, the DNA is TGTGCCACCAGGACAGTGATCGGCGGCTACACCTTC. It codes for CATRTVIGGYTF. Filled out from reference TRBV2 and TRBJ1-2, the complete variable domain reads EPEVTQTPSHQVTQMGQEVILRCVPISNHLYFYWYRQILGQKVEFLVSFYNNEISEKSEIFDDQFSVERPDGSNFTLKIRSTKLEDSAMYFCATRTVIGGYTFGSGTRLTVV.

A note on this clone: Additional DNA sequences in this sample encode the identical CDR3. V usage is TRBV19 and J usage is TRBJ1-1, with 7 bases matching TRBD1. Germline-derived CDR1 and CDR2 are LNHDA and SQIVND (reference sequence). The junction had 4 bases not matched to a gene; V was cut back by 3 bases and J by 0 bases. The CDR3 spans 15 residues. The CDR3 loop reads CASSISGTVNTEAFF. The CDR3 DNA reads as TGTGCCAGTAGTATTTCCGGGACAGTGAACACTGAAGCTTTCTTT.

This rearrangement joins TRBV29-1 to TRBJ2-1; 10 positions agree with TRBD1. Trimming cost V 2 bases and J 10 bases; bases outside gene matches: 8. The CDR3 consists of 14 residues. The germline V gene has CDR1 SQVTM and CDR2 ANQGSEA. CDR3 residues: CSVEKGQGPQEQFF. The CDR3 nucleotides are TGCAGCGTTGAAAAGGGACAGGGGCCTCAGGAGCAGTTCTTC.

The rearrangement uses TRBV18 and TRBJ2-2; 8 nucleotides align to TRBD1. Germline V CDR1 and CDR2: KGHSH, LQKENI. The CDR3 contains 16 residues. The V gene end was trimmed by 6 bases and the J gene end by 5 bases; junction bases not matched to a gene: 11. The CDR3 reads CASSPGQGAMTGELFF. The CDR3 nucleotides read TGTGCCAGCTCTCCCGGACAGGGAGCGATGACCGGGGAGCTGTTTTTT.

The gene calls are TRBV6-6 and TRBJ2-3; unclear D gene. Looked up from germline, CDR1 is MNHNY and CDR2 is SVGAGI (reference sequence). Trimming cost V 2 bases and J 2 bases, with 8 bases left between them. The CDR3 is 14 amino acids. The CDR3 loop is CASSYLGDTDTQYF. DNA of the CDR3: TGTGCCAGCAGTTACCTAGGCGACACAGATACGCAGTATTTT.

V gene TRBV5-1 combines with J gene TRBJ2-3; 9 bases agree with TRBD2. Per the germline V gene, CDR1 is SGHRS and CDR2 is YFSETQ. The junction had 6 bases not matched to a gene; V was cut back by 2 bases and J by 5 bases. The CDR3 contains 15 residues. CDR3 DNA: TGCGCCAGCAGCTTCGTGCGGGGGGGGAGAGATACGCAGTATTTT. It encodes CASSFVRGGRDTQYF.

The chain combines TRBV7-3 with TRBJ1-1; D may be TRBD1 (6 bases). Germline assignment: CDR1 SGHTA and CDR2 FQGTGA. The CDR3 consists of 13 residues. Between the trimmed V and J ends, which lost 5 bases and 1 base, there was a span of 8 bases. As DNA, the CDR3 is TGTGCCAGCAGCCGGGACACGAACACTGAAGCTTTCTTT. Its translation: CASSRDTNTEAFF.

The chain links TRBV28 to TRBJ2-5; 15 bases match TRBD2. V dropped 3 bases and J dropped 0; count of bases not matched to a gene: 5. The CDR3 runs 18 residues. Germline CDR1 is MDHEN and CDR2 is SYDVKM. This CDR3 reads CASSFAGTSGGHQETQYF. Here the CDR3 DNA reads TGTGCCAGCAGTTTTGCCGGGACTAGCGGGGGGCACCAAGAGACCCAGTACTTC.

This clone showed up just once. The V and J genes are TRBV27 and TRBJ1-6, with TRBD1 as a possible D gene (5 bases). Trimming left V 9 bases short and J 7 bases short, with 16 bases between. CDR3 length: 14 amino acids. Germline V gene sequence: CDR1 MNHEY, CDR2 SMNVEV (reference sequence). CDR3 loop: CASAGPSENSPLHF. As DNA, the CDR3 is TGTGCCAGTGCGGGGCCCTCGGAAAATTCACCCCTCCACTTT.

J is TRBJ1-1 and V is TRBV6-2 or TRBV6-3; no clear D. V lost 2 bases, J lost 5 bases, and 12 bases lay in between. Germline V gives CDR1 MNHEY, CDR2 SVGEGT. The CDR3 extends over 14 amino acids. The CDR3 protein is CASSYMGGGTEAFF. The CDR3 coding sequence is TGTGCCAGCAGTTACATGGGAGGTGGAACTGAAGCTTTCTTT.

The rearrangement links TRBV3-1 (or the pseudogene TRBV3-2) to TRBJ2-5; 14 bases agree with TRBD2. Germline CDR1 and CDR2: LGHDT and YNNKEL (reference sequence). Unmatched junction bases numbered 14, after V lost 4 bases and J lost 7 bases. This CDR3 has 18 residues. The CDR3 DNA follows: TGTGCCAGCAGCCCGTCAAGACTAGCGGGGGGGAAGTGGGTGACCCAGTACTTC. The encoded protein is CASSPSRLAGGKWVTQYF.

This clone was detected a few times. The V call is TRBV2, the J call TRBJ1-6; D uncertain. The germline gives CDR1 SNHLY, CDR2 FYNNEI. The CDR3 runs to 14 residues. V dropped 6 bases and J dropped 9 bases, with 15 bases sitting between them. The CDR3 DNA follows: TGTGCCAGCAGGTCAGAAACGGAGAGTTCACCCCTCCACTTT. This translates into CASRSETESSPLHF.

This chain links TRBV5-1 with TRBJ2-3; 8 nucleotides align to TRBD1. With V trimmed by 4 bases and J by 2 bases, 9 bases remained unmatched. This CDR3 has 16 amino acids. From germline, CDR1 is SGHRS and CDR2 YFSETQ. CDR3 region: CASSPRRQGFTDTQYF. CDR3 bases: TGCGCCAGCAGCCCACGTCGACAGGGGTTCACAGATACGCAGTATTTT.